This passage covers 23 T cell receptor beta chains from one sample sequenced in a study of cytomegalovirus exposure and HLA in healthy donors. PCR used 60 Vbeta primers and 13 Jbeta primers. The repertoire was sequenced with immunoSEQ multiplex PCR; TCRdb's copy has only in-frame clones and lacks some. The sample includes approximately 190,000 clones, approximately 78% of them seen just once. The sample was PBMCs. The source of these receptors is a woman in her twenties or thirties in good health and CMV-seropositive.

The J gene is TRBJ2-5, the V gene TRBV11-1; no firm D call. Trimming stripped 3 bases from V and 2 bases from J, with 13 bases between. The germline V gene has CDR1 SGHAT and CDR2 FQDESV (reference sequence). CDR3 length equals 15 residues. The chain's CDR3 is CASSFYGQAQETQYF. The CDR3 bases are TGTGCCAGCAGCTTTTATGGGCAGGCGCAAGAGACCCAGTACTTC.

This clone occurred a few times. The genes are TRBV7-2 and TRBJ1-2; possible D gene TRBD1, 5 bases. V gave up 5 bases and J gave up 8 bases, with 12 bases separating them. Germline V CDR1 and CDR2: SGHTA, FQGNSA. This CDR3 comprises 12 residues. The CDR3 region is CASSPVQVGYTF. The CDR3 DNA reads TGTGCCAGCAGCCCTGTACAGGTCGGCTACACCTTC.

This clone was observed a handful of times. The J gene is TRBJ2-3, the V gene TRBV29-1; tentatively, D is TRBD1 (6 bases). Germline CDR1 reads SQVTM; CDR2 reads ANQGSEA. V lost 7 bases, J lost 0 bases, and 11 bases lay in between. The CDR3 is made up of 13 amino acids. The chain's CDR3 is CSAADRSTDTQYF. CDR3 nucleotides: TGCAGCGCCGCAGACAGGAGCACAGATACGCAGTATTTT.

This chain joins TRBV28 and TRBJ1-2, with 11 positions matching TRBD1. There are 15 residues in the CDR3. The V segment lost 7 bases and the J segment 6 bases; nucleotides outside the gene matches: 10. Germline V gene lookup returns CDR1 MDHEN and CDR2 SYDVKM. DNA of the CDR3: TGTGCCAGCACCCCGCCGGACAGGGGGCATCATGGCTACACCTTC. Protein product: CASTPPDRGHHGYTF.

This chain links TRBV29-1 with TRBJ2-5; D may be TRBD1 (6 bases). The CDR3 is 16 amino acids. CDR1 and CDR2 from the germline V gene are SQVTM and ANQGSEA. V was pared by 3 bases and J by 5 bases, with 22 bases between. In DNA, the CDR3 is TGCAGCGTTGATAAGGCGAGGGGGACGGTGGGCGAGACCCAGTACTTC. It yields the protein CSVDKARGTVGETQYF.

The chain couples TRBV7-2 to TRBJ1-1; no reliable D call. Germline CDR1 reads SGHTA; CDR2 reads FQGNSA. V was shortened by 3 bases and J by 2 bases, with 10 bases between the two germline ends. The CDR3 length is 14 residues. CDR3 sequence: CASSFNPGNTEAFF. In DNA form, the CDR3 reads TGTGCCAGCAGCTTCAATCCGGGAAACACTGAAGCTTTCTTT. Full variable domain (remainder filled in from reference TRBV7-2 and TRBJ1-1): GAGVSQSPSNKVTEKGKDVELRCDPISGHTALYWYRQSLGQGLEFLIYFQGNSAPDKSGLPSDRFSAERTGGSVSTLTIQRTQQEDSAVYLCASSFNPGNTEAFFGQGTRLTVV.

CDR3 amino acids: CASSLAGAETQYF. DNA of the CDR3: TGCGCCAGCAGTTTAGCGGGAGCAGAGACCCAGTACTTC. The rearrangement joins TRBV10-1 to TRBJ2-5; TRBD2 matches 9 bases. This CDR3 is built from 13 residues. The trim removed 5 bases at V and 4 bases at J, leaving 2 bases unmatched. Germline V gene data show CDR1 as WNHNN and CDR2 as SYGVQD (reference sequence).

The count of this clone is one. The chain combines TRBV19 with TRBJ2-2; TRBD1 matches 8 bases. CDR1 and CDR2 (germline): LNHDA, SQIVND (reference sequence). The CDR3 contains 17 residues. Germline trimming cut 0 bases from V and 4 bases from J; bases unmatched to any gene: 7. CDR3 DNA sequence: TGTGCCAGTAGTATAGATGGCAGGGGGCCGCGCACCGGGGAGCTGTTTTTT. Protein product: CASSIDGRGPRTGELFF.

The chain links TRBV11-2 to TRBJ2-2; 8 bases line up with TRBD2. V shed 7 bases and J 6 bases; nucleotides not matched to a gene: 7. CDR1 SGHAT and CDR2 FQNNGV come from the germline V gene. This CDR3 has 14 amino acids. The CDR3 is CASKAGVGPGELFF. CDR3 nucleotide sequence: TGTGCCAGCAAAGCGGGAGTTGGCCCCGGGGAGCTGTTTTTT.

The chain uses TRBV10-2 and TRBJ2-2, with TRBD1 identical over 8 bases. The germline CDR1 and CDR2 sequences are WSHSY and SAAADI. The ends lost 5 bases at V and 1 base at J; junction bases unmatched: 3. This CDR3 is 15 amino acids long. This CDR3 reads CASSSDRGNTGELFF. The CDR3, as DNA: TGCGCCAGCAGTTCCGACAGGGGGAACACCGGGGAGCTGTTTTTT.

The CDR3 bases are TGTGCCAGCAGTTTCCGGGACAATTCCTACGAGCAGTACTTC. This codes for CASSFRDNSYEQYF. This rearrangement joins TRBV6-5 to TRBJ2-7; TRBD1 might be the D (6 bases). The CDR3 has 14 amino acids. The V gene's germline CDR1 is MNHEY and CDR2 SVGAGI. The ends were cut back, 4 bases at V and 1 base at J, with 11 bases in the middle.

This clone has only one observation. The chain uses TRBV9 and TRBJ1-6; D unclear. In germline, CDR1 is SGDLS, CDR2 YYNGEE. Trimming shortened V by 1 base and J by 4 bases, and 9 bases separated the two germline ends. The CDR3 spans 15 residues. This CDR3 reads CASSVTDAYNSPLHF. The CDR3 DNA is TGTGCCAGCAGCGTAACAGACGCTTATAATTCACCCCTCCACTTT.

The sample holds many counts of this clone. The chain uses TRBV28 and TRBJ1-5, with unresolved D. CDR3 length: 16 residues. The ends were cut back, 0 bases at V and 2 bases at J, with 11 bases in the middle. CDR1 is MDHEN, CDR2 SYDVKM, per germline. The CDR3 region is CASSLWDGNGNQPQHF. The CDR3 DNA reads TGTGCCAGCAGTTTATGGGACGGGAACGGCAATCAGCCCCAGCATTTT. Combining the CDR3 with reference TRBV28 and TRBJ1-5 gives the whole variable domain DVKVTQSSRYLVKRTGEKVFLECVQDMDHENMFWYRQDPGLGLRLIYFSYDVKMKEKGDIPEGYSVSREKKERFSLILESASTNQTSMYLCASSLWDGNGNQPQHFGDGTRLSIL.

The chain has TRBV11-1 and TRBJ2-1, with TRBD2 matching over 7 bases. CDR3 length: 19 amino acids. Germline CDR1 SGHAT, CDR2 FQDESV (reference sequence). V lost 4 bases, J lost 0 bases, and 15 bases stayed unmatched. The CDR3 DNA follows: TGTGCCAGCAGCTCCCTTGGGGGGGATAAATCGCTCTCCTACAATGAGCAGTTCTTC. Protein product: CASSSLGGDKSLSYNEQFF. Based on the CDR3 plus reference TRBV11-1 and TRBJ2-1, the full variable domain is EAEVAQSPRYKITEKSQAVAFWCDPISGHATLYWYRQILGQGPELLVQFQDESVVDDSQLPKDRFSAERLKGVDSTLKIQPAELGDSAMYLCASSSLGGDKSLSYNEQFFGPGTRLTVL.

This clone has a handful of counts. Sequence at one end of the junction differs from germline and may be a read error. The chain is built from TRBV7-7 and TRBJ2-5; D uncertain. Germline CDR1 SSHAT, CDR2 FNYEAQ (reference sequence). This CDR3 contains 14 residues. CDR3 DNA sequence: TGTGCTAGCAGCTTAGATACGGGTTTAGAGACCCAGTACTTC. Protein product: CASSLDTGLETQYF.

To note about this clone: At one of its ends the junction is not consistent with the germline gene, which may arise from a read error. This chain links TRBV7-9 with TRBJ2-7, with TRBD1 matching 7 bases. The CDR3 sequence is 14 residues long. Germline-derived CDR1 and CDR2 are SEHNR and FQNEAQ (reference sequence). CDR3 sequence (DNA): TGTTCCAGCAGCTCTCGACAGGGTTACTACGAGCAGTACTTC. Its protein is CSSSSRQGYYEQYF.

The chain couples TRBV28 to TRBJ2-3; 14 bases map to TRBD2. The germline V gene encodes CDR1 MDHEN and CDR2 SYDVKM. The CDR3 length is 18 residues. V lost 5 bases and J lost 2; bases outside the gene matches: 9. As DNA, the CDR3 is TGTGCCAGCAGTGACGCCGGGACTAGCGGGGGATTCACAGATACGCAGTATTTT. Protein sequence: CASSDAGTSGGFTDTQYF.

The V call is TRBV5-5, the J call TRBJ2-7; 8 positions match TRBD1. Germline lookup yields CDR1 SGHKS and CDR2 YYEKEE (reference sequence). After removal of 4 bases from V and 2 bases from J, the junction contained 8 bases not matched to a gene. The CDR3 has 15 amino acids. The CDR3 loop is CASSVQGARAYEQYF. CDR3 sequence (DNA): TGTGCCAGCAGCGTGCAGGGGGCGCGGGCCTACGAGCAGTACTTC.

This clone came up a few times. The rearrangement joins TRBV2 to TRBJ2-7; no firm D call. Germline V lookup: CDR1 SNHLY, CDR2 FYNNEI. The CDR3 has 14 residues. Trimming took off 4 bases at V and 4 bases at J, with 14 bases between the two ends. The CDR3 DNA reads TGTGCCAGCAGTGTTCAAGGCGGCAGATACGAGCAGTACTTC. Translating it yields CASSVQGGRYEQYF.

V and J are TRBV9 and TRBJ2-7; tentatively, D is TRBD2 (5 bases). V was cut by 0 bases and J by 0 bases, with 10 bases left in between. CDR1 SGDLS and CDR2 YYNGEE come from the germline V gene. The CDR3 consists of 15 residues. The CDR3 nucleotides read TGTGCCAGCAGCGTAGGGGCTAGCCTCTCCTACGAGCAGTACTTC. Translation gives CASSVGASLSYEQYF.

The rearrangement links TRBV9 to TRBJ2-2, with D tentatively TRBD1 (6 bases). The CDR3 consists of 15 residues. V was clipped by 0 bases and J by 4 bases, with 10 bases between them. CDR1 is SGDLS, CDR2 YYNGEE, per germline. The CDR3 region is CASSVAQGGTGELFF. As DNA, the CDR3 is TGTGCCAGCAGCGTAGCACAGGGTGGCACCGGGGAGCTGTTTTTT.

The chain carries TRBV4-1 and TRBJ2-3; 10 bases line up with TRBD2. V lost 2 bases, J lost 0 bases, and 5 bases stayed unmatched. Germline V gene lookup returns CDR1 MGHRA and CDR2 YSYEKL. The CDR3 length is 17 residues. The CDR3: CASSQRSGGASTDTQYF. As DNA, the CDR3 is TGCGCCAGCAGCCAACGAAGCGGGGGGGCTAGCACAGATACGCAGTATTTT.

The gene calls are TRBV5-4 and TRBJ2-1; 7 bases align to TRBD1. J was trimmed by 3 bases and V by 4 bases; bases with no gene match: 1. Per the germline V gene, CDR1 is SGHNT and CDR2 is YYREEE (reference sequence). The length of the CDR3 is 13 residues. This CDR3 is CASSRDSYNEQFF. The DNA for the CDR3 is TGTGCCAGCAGCCGGGACAGCTACAATGAGCAGTTCTTC. Using reference TRBV5-4 and TRBJ2-1 for the parts outside the CDR3, the full variable domain is ETGVTQSPTHLIKTRGQQVTLRCSSQSGHNTVSWYQQALGQGPQFIFQYYREEENGRGNFPPRFSGLQFPNYSSELNVNALELDDSALYLCASSRDSYNEQFFGPGTRLTVL.